This T cell receptor (beta chain) was sequenced during a study of CD8 T cells in Susac syndrome. The CDR3 length is 15 residues. In germline, CDR1 is SNHLY, CDR2 FYNNEI. V was clipped by 2 bases and J by 2 bases; unmatched bases: 4. RNA, at about 0.45 to 1 ug, was reverse transcribed with random hexamers. TCRdb redid the calling of the immunoSEQ multiplex PCR reads with MiXCR, one entry per CDR3 protein. The data contain fewer than 150,000 distinct CDR3 sequences, about 90% of them seen just once; the ten biggest clones take up under 0.25%. The receptor was isolated from a human donor with multiple sclerosis. Sequencing was done on a sample of CD8+ T cells from PBMCs. The V gene is TRBV2, the J gene TRBJ2-3; 7 nucleotides line up with TRBD2. The CDR3, as DNA: TGTGCCAGCAGTGAACCAGCGGGAATCACAGATACGCAGTATTTT. It translates to CASSEPAGITDTQYF.